This entry lists 5 T cell receptor beta chains sequenced from one sample in a study of blood T cells in healthy people across ages. For the second PCR, which ran for about 6 to 11 cycles, a sample-barcoded 5' primer and a J-beta primer mix were used. One entry per CDR3 protein, called by TCRdb with MiXCR from the 5' RACE reads. The sample carries 630,000 or so distinct CDR3 sequences, about a third recorded once. The sample consisted of blood. The receptors come from a woman of 80 years or more in good health.

The V call is TRBV9, the J call TRBJ2-3; possible D gene TRBD1, 6 bases. There are 15 residues in the CDR3. Germline V gene lookup returns CDR1 SGDLS and CDR2 YYNGEE. With 4 bases removed from V and 1 base from J, the gap between germline ends came to 13 bases. The CDR3 region has the DNA TGTGCCAGCAGCCTGATAGGGGGACGCACAGATACGCAGTATTTT. Amino acids: CASSLIGGRTDTQYF.

This clonotype was counted many times. The rearrangement joins TRBV6-6 to TRBJ2-5, with a weak D call TRBD2 (5 bases). The CDR3 has 14 amino acids. Between the trimmed V and J ends, which lost 7 bases and 4 bases, there was a span of 16 bases. CDR1 is MNHNY and CDR2 is SVGAGI in the germline V gene (reference sequence). In nucleotides, the CDR3 is TGTGCCAGCACCCCCTTGGGGAGACGAGAGACCCAGTACTTC. This translates into CASTPLGRRETQYF.

The chain has TRBV20-1 and TRBJ2-1, with TRBD2 as a possible D gene (5 bases). This CDR3 spans 15 amino acids. Germline V gene data show CDR1 as DFQATT and CDR2 as SNEGSKA (reference sequence). V was shortened by 3 bases and J by 7 bases, with 19 bases between the two germline ends. CDR3 residues: CSASGGLFFGNEQFF. The CDR3 coding sequence is TGCAGTGCTAGTGGCGGACTTTTCTTTGGGAATGAGCAGTTCTTC.

This clonotype has at least ten counts. The rearrangement uses TRBV7-9 and TRBJ2-1; no firm D call. The ends were cut back, 0 bases at V and 0 bases at J, with 9 bases in the middle. This CDR3 has 16 amino acids. The germline V gene encodes CDR1 SEHNR and CDR2 FQNEAQ (reference sequence). CDR3 in amino acids: CASSLALSSSYNEQFF. CDR3 in DNA: TGTGCCAGCAGCTTAGCTCTATCCTCCTCCTACAATGAGCAGTTCTTC.

This clonotype has ten or more counts. This rearrangement joins TRBV6-5 to TRBJ2-1; D not resolved. The CDR3 contains 14 residues. The V end lost 2 bases, the J end lost 9 bases, and 14 bases lay between the germline ends. Germline V gene data show CDR1 as MNHEY and CDR2 as SVGAGI. The CDR3 bases are TGTGCCAGCAGTTACGGGTCAGAGCAGGCTGAGCAGTTCTTC. Translating it yields CASSYGSEQAEQFF.